These T cell receptor beta chains were read from a single sample in a study of control samples from healthy donors and cancer patients. Profiled with immunoSEQ multiplex PCR; TCRdb holds only in-frame clones, not every one. The sample lists 400,000 to 450,000 clones; approximately 92% were seen once. The source material was PBMCs. These receptors all come from a man aged 35-49 years with head and neck cancer. CDR3s include the opening cysteine and the closing phenylalanine or tryptophan. The D gene is left open where the match is weak. Expanded clones are given a class, and other clones once, few, many or no size at all.

. | TRBJ1-2 | TRBV4-3 | 14 | TRBD1 | CASSPGQGIYGYTF | TGCGCCAGCAGCCCGGGACAGGGAATCTATGGCTACACCTTC
. | TRBJ1-2 | TRBV28 | 13 | . | CASSIGGFGGYAF | TGTGCCAGCAGTATAGGTGGGTTTGGCGGCTACGCCTTC
. | TRBJ2-7 | TRBV21-1 | 15 | . | CASSSHLREGYEQYF | TGTGCCAGCAGCTCCCATTTACGAGAAGGTTACGAGCAGTACTTC
. | TRBJ2-7 | TRBV7-6 | 15 | TRBD1 | CASSLAQGARYEQYF | TGTGCCAGCAGCTTAGCACAGGGGGCGCGGTACGAGCAGTACTTC
. | TRBJ2-5 | TRBV27 | 15 | . | CASSLSKGSSETQYF | TGTGCCAGCAGTTTATCCAAGGGCAGCTCAGAGACCCAGTACTTC
. | TRBJ2-7 | TRBV6-5 | 15 | . | CASRNRLSRAYEQYF | TGTGCCAGCAGAAACAGGTTAAGTCGGGCCTACGAGCAGTACTTC
once | TRBJ1-1 | TRBV4-1 | 14 | . | CASSQTPGVSEAFF | TGCGCCAGCAGCCAAACGCCCGGCGTTAGTGAAGCTTTCTTT
once | TRBJ1-3 | TRBV6-5 | 15 | . | CASSYSQASGNTIYF | TGTGCCAGCAGTTACTCCCAGGCCTCTGGAAACACCATATATTTT
. | TRBJ2-7 | TRBV10-3 | 13 | . | CASRGISSYEQYF | TGTGCCAGTAGAGGGATCAGCTCCTACGAGCAGTACTTC
. | TRBJ2-1 | TRBV28 | 12 | . | CASSLAEGEQFF | TGTGCCAGCAGTTTAGCGGAAGGTGAGCAGTTCTTC
many | TRBJ2-2 | TRBV6-4 | 13 | . | CASSGTDTGELFF | TGTGCCAGCAGTGGGACAGACACCGGGGAGCTGTTTTTT
. | TRBJ1-4 | TRBV2 | 13 | TRBD1 | CASRQGGNEKLFF | TGTGCCAGCAGACAGGGGGGTAATGAAAAACTGTTTTTT
. | TRBJ2-3 | TRBV3-1/TRBV3-2 | 15 | . | CASSQVGDFSDTQYF | TGTGCCAGCAGCCAAGTGGGAGACTTCTCAGATACGCAGTATTTT
few | TRBJ2-2 | TRBV4-1 | 17 | . | CASSPRWIDLNTGELFF | TGCGCCAGCAGCCCAAGATGGATAGACCTCAACACCGGGGAGCTGTTTTTT
. | TRBJ1-3 | TRBV5-6 | 16 | . | CASSLERGSSGNTIYF | TGTGCCAGCAGCTTGGAGCGGGGCAGCTCTGGAAACACCATATATTTT
. | TRBJ2-5 | TRBV11-3 | 13 | . | CASSLEGEETQYF | TGTGCCAGCAGCTTAGAGGGAGAAGAGACCCAGTACTTC
. | TRBJ2-1 | TRBV7-2 | 16 | . | CASSLVVGRVYNEQFF | TGTGCCAGCAGCTTAGTCGTTGGGCGGGTTTACAATGAGCAGTTCTTC
few | TRBJ1-5 | TRBV30 | 13 | TRBD1 | CAWSVGGGEPQHF | TGTGCCTGGAGTGTAGGGGGCGGGGAGCCCCAGCATTTT
. | TRBJ1-2 | TRBV30 | 12 | . | CAWSVAVYGYTF | TGTGCCTGGAGTGTAGCAGTCTATGGCTACACCTTC
. | TRBJ2-3 | TRBV5-1 | 16 | TRBD2 | CASTALAGGDADTQYF | TGCGCCAGCACCGCCTTGGCGGGAGGCGACGCAGATACGCAGTATTTT
few | TRBJ1-3 | TRBV9 | 14 | . | CASSATGTGNTIYF | TGTGCCAGCAGCGCCACAGGGACTGGAAACACCATATATTTT
once | TRBJ2-3 | TRBV6-4 | 13 | . | CASSEGPADTQYF | TGTGCCAGCAGTGAAGGCCCAGCGGATACGCAGTATTTT
. | TRBJ1-2 | TRBV12-3/TRBV12-4 | 10 | . | CASRGHGYTF | TGTGCCAGCAGAGGCCATGGCTACACCTTC
once | TRBJ2-1 | TRBV10-3 | 19 | TRBD2 | CAISESRTSGSRSYNEQFF | TGTGCCATCAGTGAGTCTCGGACTAGCGGGAGTCGCTCCTACAATGAGCAGTTCTTC
once | TRBJ2-7 | TRBV30 | 14 | TRBD2 | CAWTFGGWRDEQYF | TGTGCCTGGACCTTCGGGGGGTGGAGGGACGAGCAGTACTTC
. | TRBJ1-1 | TRBV6-1 | 15 | . | CASSEGDGWNTEAFF | TGTGCCAGCAGTGAAGGGGACGGATGGAACACTGAAGCTTTCTTT
. | TRBJ1-2 | TRBV5-1 | 14 | . | CASSLEGAIYGYTF | TGCGCCAGCAGCCTGGAAGGGGCAATCTATGGCTACACCTTC